This T cell receptor beta chain was documented in a study of blood T cell repertoires in COVID-19 (dated by TCRdb to about 2020). Notes on the research overall: Samples from collaborators originated in the United States, Italy and Spain and spanned both the acute and convalescent phases of COVID-19. The material from the prospective study consisted of cDNA or gDNA derived from T cells, B-cell-depleted T cells, or PBMCs. Deeply sampled blood TCRbeta repertoires from subjects exposed to, actively infected with, or recovered from COVID-19 were included in the dataset. The repertoires were released in a freely available public database intended as a resource for research on the immune response to SARS-CoV-2. Samples came from the ongoing ImmuneRACE study (first 160 participants) plus 1,254 subjects from 6 global collaborators. Nearly every sample came with metadata listing a de-identified subject ID, COVID-19 status, age in years and sex. Where available, HLA class I and class II types were taken from metadata supplied by the sample provider and were not determined by assay-based typing. Study-wide findings and limitations: How much clinical and demographic metadata was included differed by source and by participant, and the metadata was provided uncurated.

Remarks on this clone: Its antigen remains unidentified. The sample holds no much larger clone one base away, and base qualities are not on file.

The immunoSEQ Assay, a bias-controlled multiplex PCR, was used to amplify TCRbeta CDR3 regions from genomic DNA. On the authors' methods: The number of nucleated cells in each sample was estimated from the amplification of reference gene primers within the assay. To quantify the absolute abundance of each unique TCRbeta CDR3 rearrangement, sequence reads were collapsed and filtered. For each sample, productive Simpson clonality was calculated by taking the square root of Simpson's diversity index across productive rearrangements. The source is immuneACCESS, and TCRdb retained only in-frame sequences with V and J called. Part of the clones is not carried over; for the studies checked, unresolved V genes explain less than half of this, and the remainder is unexplained. V, J and clone size are those of that table, while D and trimming were read from the DNA. Within this sample are about 290,000 clones, with roughly 89% of them counted one time only. The top ten clones comprise 0.9% to 1% of the sample.

A second Seattle source provided samples from volunteer blood donors who had recovered from COVID-19. The collaborating institutions used their own protocols to collect whole blood in K2EDTA tubes. For TCRbeta analysis, collaborators shipped samples in one of three forms: frozen whole blood, isolated PBMCs, or DNA extracted from either of those sample types. Taken from cysteine to phenylalanine, the CDR3 has 15 residues. Solely the CDR3 DNA is kept, with 45 bases framed from the first base. Deletion took 5 bases off V and 0 bases off J, with a span of 11 bases between the germline ends. The germline V gene encodes CDR1 SNHLY and CDR2 FYNNEI.

Specimen: peripheral blood. The origin of this receptor is a middle-aged woman who had recovered from COVID-19. In this chain, TRBV2 is recombined with TRBJ1-3; TRBD1 is a possible D gene, resting on 5 matching bases. The CDR3 protein: CASSFLTDSGNTIYF. The DNA sequence follows: TGTGCCAGCAGTTTTTTGACAGACTCTGGAAACACCATATATTTT. Where the CDR3 stops, the reference TRBV2 and TRBJ1-3 genes take over; the full variable domain is EPEVTQTPSHQVTQMGQEVILRCVPISNHLYFYWYRQILGQKVEFLVSFYNNEISEKSEIFDDQFSVERPDGSNFTLKIRSTKLEDSAMYFCASSFLTDSGNTIYFGEGSWLTVV.